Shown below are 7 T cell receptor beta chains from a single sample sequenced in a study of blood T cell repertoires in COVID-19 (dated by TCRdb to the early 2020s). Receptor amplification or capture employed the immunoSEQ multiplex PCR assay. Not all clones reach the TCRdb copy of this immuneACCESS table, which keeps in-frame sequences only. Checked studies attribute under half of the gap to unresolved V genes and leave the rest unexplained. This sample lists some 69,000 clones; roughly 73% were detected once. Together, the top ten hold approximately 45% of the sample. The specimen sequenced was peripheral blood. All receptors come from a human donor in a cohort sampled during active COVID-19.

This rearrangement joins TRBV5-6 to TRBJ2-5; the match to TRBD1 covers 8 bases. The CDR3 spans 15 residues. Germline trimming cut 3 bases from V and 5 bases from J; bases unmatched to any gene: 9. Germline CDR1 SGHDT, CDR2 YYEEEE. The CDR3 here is CASSSRTGLMETQYF. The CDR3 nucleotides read TGTGCCAGCAGCTCGAGGACAGGGTTGATGGAGACCCAGTACTTC.

The CDR3 DNA sequence: TGTGCCAGCAGGGGACAGGCAGACACTGAAGCTTTCTTT. It translates to CASRGQADTEAFF. V gene TRBV12-3 or TRBV12-4 combines with J gene TRBJ1-1; 8 nucleotides line up with TRBD1. The ends lost 6 bases at V and 3 bases at J; junction bases unmatched: 3. The CDR3 covers 13 residues.

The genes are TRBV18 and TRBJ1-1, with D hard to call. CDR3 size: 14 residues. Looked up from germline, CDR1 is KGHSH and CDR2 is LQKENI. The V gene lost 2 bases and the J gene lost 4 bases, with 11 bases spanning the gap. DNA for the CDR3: TGTGCCAGCTCACCAGATCACACAGCCACTGAAGCTTTCTTT. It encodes CASSPDHTATEAFF. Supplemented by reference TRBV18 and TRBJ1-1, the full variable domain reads NAGVMQNPRHLVRRRGQEARLRCSPMKGHSHVYWYRQLPEEGLKFMVYLQKENIIDESGMPKERFSAEFPKEGPSILRIQQVVRGDSAAYFCASSPDHTATEAFFGQGTRLTVV.

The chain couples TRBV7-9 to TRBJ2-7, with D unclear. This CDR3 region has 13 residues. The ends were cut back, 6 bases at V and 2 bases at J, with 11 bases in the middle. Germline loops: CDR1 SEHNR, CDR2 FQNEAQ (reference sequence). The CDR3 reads CASSSRITYEQYF. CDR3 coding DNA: TGTGCCAGCAGTTCGCGGATTACCTACGAGCAGTACTTC.

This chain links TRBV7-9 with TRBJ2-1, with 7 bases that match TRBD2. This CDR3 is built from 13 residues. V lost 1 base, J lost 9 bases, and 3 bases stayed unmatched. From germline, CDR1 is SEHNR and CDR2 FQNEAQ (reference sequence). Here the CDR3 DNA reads TGTGCCAGCAGCTTAGGGGGGACTATTGAGCAGTTCTTC. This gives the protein CASSLGGTIEQFF.

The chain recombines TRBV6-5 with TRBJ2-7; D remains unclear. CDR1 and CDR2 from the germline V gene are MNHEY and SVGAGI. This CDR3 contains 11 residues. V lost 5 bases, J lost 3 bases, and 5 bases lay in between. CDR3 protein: CASSTYYEQYF. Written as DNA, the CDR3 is TGTGCCAGCAGTACCTACTACGAGCAGTACTTC.

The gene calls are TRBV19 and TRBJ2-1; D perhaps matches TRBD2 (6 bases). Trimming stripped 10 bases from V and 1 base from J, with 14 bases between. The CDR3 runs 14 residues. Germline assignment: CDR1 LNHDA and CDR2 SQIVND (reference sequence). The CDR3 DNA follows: TGTGCCACCCCTAGGAGGGTTTCCTACAATGAGCAGTTCTTC. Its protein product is CATPRRVSYNEQFF.